This T cell receptor beta chain was sequenced during a study of control samples from healthy donors and cancer patients. CDR1 is MNHEY and CDR2 is SVGEGT in the germline V gene. The CDR3 loop spans 15 amino acids. The V end was cut by 6 bases, the J end by 3 bases, with 17 bases between. TCRdb's copy holds only in-frame clones and misses some; the assay was immunoSEQ multiplex PCR. The sample lists approximately 46,000 clones; approximately 92% were seen once. This chain joins TRBV6-2 or TRBV6-3 and TRBJ1-1; weak D call: TRBD1 (6 bases). What was sequenced was PBMCs. The sequence was obtained from a man aged 25-40 years with colorectal cancer. The CDR3, as DNA: TGTGCCAGCAGCGAACAGGGTTTTCAGGACACTGAAGCTTTCTTT. This codes for CASSEQGFQDTEAFF.